Below are 15 T cell receptor beta chains sequenced from a single sample in a study of T-cell memory formation after mild COVID-19. Each CDR3 protein is one row after TCRdb ran MiXCR on the 5' RACE reads. The table includes about 280,000 distinct CDR3 sequences, 7% to 10% detected once. The sequenced material came from PBMCs or a T cell subset sorted from them (not recorded which). The receptor source for this set is a young man who had mild COVID-19 (a few samples of this study predate the infection). Cell type and time point are not known.

This clonotype was seen at least ten times. The chain employs TRBV5-1 and TRBJ2-1, with D perhaps matching TRBD1 or TRBD2 (5 bases each). V lost 4 bases and J 9 bases, leaving 17 bases between the germline ends. The CDR3 extends over 14 amino acids. From germline, CDR1 is SGHRS and CDR2 YFSETQ. The CDR3 protein is CASSEVGDVGEQFF. The CDR3 DNA reads TGCGCCAGCAGCGAAGTGGGGGACGTCGGTGAGCAGTTCTTC. The full variable domain, with the rest looked up from reference TRBV5-1 and TRBJ2-1, is KAGVTQTPRYLIKTRGQQVTLSCSPISGHRSVSWYQQTPGQGLQFLFEYFSETQRNKGNFPGRFSGRQFSNSRSEMNVSTLELGDSALYLCASSEVGDVGEQFFGPGTRLTVL.

This chain joins TRBV7-9 and TRBJ1-3, with D uncertain. Germline V gene data show CDR1 as SEHNR and CDR2 as FQNEAQ (reference sequence). Trimming pared 5 bases from V and 3 bases from J, leaving 8 bases between. This CDR3 spans 13 amino acids. The CDR3 DNA follows: TGTGCCAGCAGCGGGATTTATGGAAACACCATATATTTT. Translation gives CASSGIYGNTIYF. Full variable domain (missing parts from reference TRBV7-9 and TRBJ1-3): DTGVSQNPRHKITKRGQNVTFRCDPISEHNRLYWYRQTLGQGPEFLTYFQNEAQLEKSRLLSDRFSAERPKGSFSTLEIQRTEQGDSAMYLCASSGIYGNTIYFGEGSWLTVV.

This clonotype has a handful of counts. The rearrangement uses TRBV7-2 and TRBJ2-3, with D possibly TRBD2 on 5 matching bases. This CDR3 is 14 amino acids long. Germline CDR1 SGHTA, CDR2 FQGNSA. Trimming cost V 7 bases and J 3 bases, with 14 bases left between them. The CDR3 region is CASKPATGTDTQYF. The CDR3 DNA reads TGTGCCAGCAAGCCCGCAACGGGAACAGATACGCAGTATTTT.

This clonotype was counted only a few times. V and J are TRBV2 and TRBJ2-5, with D perhaps matching TRBD1 (5 bases). V lost 7 bases to trimming and J lost 4 bases, with 13 bases between them. Per the germline V gene, CDR1 is SNHLY and CDR2 is FYNNEI. The CDR3 runs 13 residues. The CDR3 DNA reads TGTGCCAGCAATAGGGGTGCCGGAGAGACCCAGTACTTC. Residues: CASNRGAGETQYF.

In its sample, this clonotype was seen many times. The chain combines TRBV29-1 with TRBJ2-4; the match to TRBD1 covers 7 bases. CDR3 length: 14 amino acids. V was clipped by 4 bases and J by 3 bases; unmatched bases: 6. Germline CDR1 is SQVTM and CDR2 is ANQGSEA. The DNA of the CDR3 is TGCAGCGTTGTTGCCCGGGACAGCAAAAACATTCAGTACTTC. This encodes CSVVARDSKNIQYF. Drawing the rest from reference TRBV29-1 and TRBJ2-4, the complete variable domain is SAVISQKPSRDICQRGTSLTIQCQVDSQVTMMFWYRQQPGQSLTLIATANQGSEATYESGFVIDKFPISRPNLTFSTLTVSNMSPEDSSIYLCSVVARDSKNIQYFGAGTRLSVL.

This clonotype occurred a few times. The V call is TRBV28, the J call TRBJ1-2; possible D gene TRBD1, 6 bases. Trimming removed 4 bases at V and 1 base at J, with 7 bases between. The germline CDR1 and CDR2 sequences are MDHEN and SYDVKM. This CDR3 region has 13 residues. The CDR3 region is CASSYRDNYGYTF. The CDR3 DNA reads as TGTGCCAGCAGTTACAGGGATAACTATGGCTACACCTTC.

The chain employs TRBV7-9 and TRBJ2-3; the match to TRBD1 covers 7 bases. The junction had 6 bases not matched to a gene; V was cut back by 5 bases and J by 4 bases. The CDR3 has 14 amino acids. The germline gives CDR1 SEHNR, CDR2 FQNEAQ (reference sequence). The CDR3 is CASSPTTGSDTQYF. The DNA for the CDR3 is TGTGCCAGCAGCCCGACGACAGGGTCAGATACGCAGTATTTT.

This clonotype came up many times. The chain carries TRBV5-1 and TRBJ1-2, with D possibly TRBD1 on 5 matching bases. The CDR3 is made up of 15 amino acids. CDR1 and CDR2 (germline): SGHRS, YFSETQ. The V end was cut by 2 bases, the J end by 2 bases, with 13 bases between. In nucleotides, the CDR3 is TGCGCCAGCAGCTTCAGTTCCGGGACCAACTATGGCTACACCTTC. Amino acid sequence: CASSFSSGTNYGYTF.

The CDR3 bases are TGCAGCGTTGAGTTCAATAGCGGGGGAGAATACGAGCAGTACTTC. It translates to CSVEFNSGGEYEQYF. V is TRBV29-1 and J is TRBJ2-7; 9 bases are shared with TRBD2. Looked up from germline, CDR1 is SQVTM and CDR2 is ANQGSEA. The CDR3 totals 15 residues. Trimming at V came to 3 bases and at J to 4 bases, leaving 10 bases not matched to a gene.

This clonotype was seen more than once but under ten times. The CDR3 loop reads CATSRQYNSPLHF. Here the CDR3 DNA reads TGTGCCACCAGCCGACAGTATAATTCACCCCTCCACTTT. The V and J genes are TRBV15 and TRBJ1-6, with TRBD1 as a possible D gene (5 bases). This CDR3 has 13 amino acids. CDR1 and CDR2 (germline): LNHNV, YYDKDF (reference sequence). Trimming stripped 5 bases from V and 4 bases from J, with 6 bases between.

As regards this clonotype: This sequence may be a read error, since a much larger clone differs from it by one base. The V and J genes are TRBV7-8 and TRBJ2-3, with D uncertain. There are 13 residues in the CDR3. Trimming shortened V by 5 bases and J by 0 bases, and 6 bases separated the two germline ends. Germline V gene data show CDR1 as SGHVS and CDR2 as FQNEAQ. CDR3 loop: CASSDGSTDTQYF. In DNA, the CDR3 is TGTGCCAGCAGCGACGGGAGCACAGATACGCAGTATTTT.

This clonotype was counted between two and nine times. The J gene is TRBJ2-7, the V gene TRBV5-6; the D gene is possibly TRBD1 (6 bases). V gave up 5 bases and J gave up 6 bases, with 15 bases separating them. The CDR3 loop spans 13 amino acids. CDR1 and CDR2 (germline): SGHDT, YYEEEE. This chain's CDR3 is CASSGGLSAEQYF. The CDR3 DNA reads as TGTGCCAGCAGTGGGGGCCTGTCTGCCGAGCAGTACTTC. The entire variable domain, with the rest obtained from reference TRBV5-6 and TRBJ2-7, is as follows: DAGVTQSPTHLIKTRGQQVTLRCSPKSGHDTVSWYQQALGQGPQFIFQYYEEEERQRGNFPDRFSGHQFPNYSSELNVNALLLGDSALYLCASSGGLSAEQYFGPGTRLTVT.

This clonotype was observed a handful of times. This rearrangement joins TRBV2 to TRBJ1-2; tentatively, D is TRBD1 (5 bases). The CDR3 is 16 amino acids. Germline CDR1 and CDR2: SNHLY and FYNNEI. The V end was cut by 4 bases, the J end by 5 bases, with 20 bases between. The CDR3 here is CASSARAGTGGYGYTF. The CDR3 DNA sequence: TGTGCCAGCAGTGCCCGCGCCGGGACGGGCGGGTATGGCTACACCTTC.

This clonotype was detected only a few times. The chain uses TRBV12-3 or TRBV12-4 and TRBJ2-3; weak D call: TRBD2 (5 bases). V lost 8 bases and J 0 bases, leaving 18 bases between the germline ends. The length of the CDR3 is 16 residues. The CDR3 sequence: CASAYDGVPSTDTQYF. CDR3 sequence (DNA): TGTGCCAGCGCATATGACGGGGTACCGAGCACAGATACGCAGTATTTT.

This clonotype occurred a few times. This rearrangement joins TRBV5-4 to TRBJ2-7; weak D call: TRBD1 (6 bases). This CDR3 is 14 amino acids long. Germline CDR1 SGHNT, CDR2 YYREEE (reference sequence). V was clipped by 4 bases and J by 0 bases, with 11 bases between them. Here the CDR3 DNA reads TGTGCCAGCAGCCCCGGACAGAACTCCTACGAGCAGTACTTC. It is translated as CASSPGQNSYEQYF.